These 3 T cell receptor beta chains share one sample of origin, sequenced in a study of control samples from healthy donors and cancer patients (dated by TCRdb to 2018 to 2020). The library was generated by the immunoSEQ multiplex PCR assay. TCRdb retrieved this table from immuneACCESS and kept in-frame rearrangements only. Not all clones are present; in checked studies, unresolved V genes account for under half, and no reason is known for the remainder. Recorded for this sample are 150,000 to 200,000 clones; 80% to 95% of them occurred a single time. Clones ranked in the top ten supply 4.1% of the sample. Sequenced sample: blood. The receptors derive from a woman in her sixties or seventies in good health.

This chain uses TRBV19 with TRBJ2-5; D could derive from TRBD1 or TRBD2 (5 bases each). The CDR3 is made up of 13 amino acids. V was shortened by 3 bases and J by 1 base, with 6 bases between the two germline ends. Germline CDR1 is LNHDA and CDR2 is SQIVND (reference sequence). This CDR3 is CASSIGTQETQYF. CDR3 DNA: TGTGCCAGTAGTATCGGGACCCAAGAGACCCAGTACTTC.

This chain uses TRBV19 with TRBJ1-1; D perhaps matches TRBD1 (6 bases). Trimming stripped 9 bases from V and 1 base from J, with 21 bases between. This CDR3 is built from 16 residues. In germline, CDR1 is LNHDA, CDR2 SQIVND (reference sequence). CDR3 residues: CARTNRRGNANTEAFF. The CDR3 DNA follows: TGTGCCAGGACTAATAGGAGGGGGAATGCGAACACTGAAGCTTTCTTT. The complete variable domain, with remaining parts taken from reference TRBV19 and TRBJ1-1, reads DGGITQSPKYLFRKEGQNVTLSCEQNLNHDAMYWYRQDPGQGLRLIYYSQIVNDFQKGDIAEGYSVSREKKESFPLTVTSAQKNPTAFYLCARTNRRGNANTEAFFGQGTRLTVV.

This chain uses TRBV28 with TRBJ2-2; the match to TRBD1 covers 10 bases. V lost 7 bases and J lost 7; bases outside the gene matches: 15. The CDR3 is 17 amino acids. Germline CDR1 reads MDHEN; CDR2 reads SYDVKM. The CDR3 protein is CASTYLSGTGADGELFF. The CDR3, as DNA: TGTGCCAGCACATACCTCTCCGGGACAGGGGCTGACGGGGAGCTGTTTTTT.